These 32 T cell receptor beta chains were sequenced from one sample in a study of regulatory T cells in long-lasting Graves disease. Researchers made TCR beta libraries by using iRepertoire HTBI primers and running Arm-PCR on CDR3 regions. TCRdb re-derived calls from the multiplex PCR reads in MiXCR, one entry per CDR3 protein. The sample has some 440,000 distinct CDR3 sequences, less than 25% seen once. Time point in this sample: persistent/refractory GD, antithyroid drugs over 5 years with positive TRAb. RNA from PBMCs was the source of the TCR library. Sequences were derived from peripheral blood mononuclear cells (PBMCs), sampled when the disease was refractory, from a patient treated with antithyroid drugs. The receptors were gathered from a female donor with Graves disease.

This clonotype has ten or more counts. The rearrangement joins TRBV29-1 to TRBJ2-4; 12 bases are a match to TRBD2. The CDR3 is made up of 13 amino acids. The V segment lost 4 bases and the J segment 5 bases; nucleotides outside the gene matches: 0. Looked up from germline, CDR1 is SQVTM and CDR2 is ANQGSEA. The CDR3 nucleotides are TGCAGCGTTGGACTAGCGGGAGAAAACATTCAGTACTTC. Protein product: CSVGLAGENIQYF.

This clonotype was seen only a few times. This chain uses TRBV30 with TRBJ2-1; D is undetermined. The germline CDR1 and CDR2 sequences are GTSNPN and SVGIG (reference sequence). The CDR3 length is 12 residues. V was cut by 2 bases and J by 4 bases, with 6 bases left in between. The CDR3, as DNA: TGTGCCTGGAGTCTTCTATACAATGAGCAGTTCTTC. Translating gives CAWSLLYNEQFF.

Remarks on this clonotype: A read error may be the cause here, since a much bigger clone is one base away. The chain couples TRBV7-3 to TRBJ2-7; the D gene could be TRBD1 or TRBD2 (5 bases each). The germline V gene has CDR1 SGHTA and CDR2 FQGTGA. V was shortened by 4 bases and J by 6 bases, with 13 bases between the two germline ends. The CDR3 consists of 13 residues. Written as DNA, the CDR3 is TGTGCCAGCAGCTCAACGCGAGGGGCCGAGCAGTACTTC. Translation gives CASSSTRGAEQYF.

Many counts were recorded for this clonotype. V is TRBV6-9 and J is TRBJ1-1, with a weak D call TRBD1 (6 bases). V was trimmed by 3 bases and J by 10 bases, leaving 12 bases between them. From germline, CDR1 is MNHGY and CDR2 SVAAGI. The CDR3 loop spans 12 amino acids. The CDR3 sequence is CASSYDGTRAFF. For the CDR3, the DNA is TGTGCCAGCAGTTACGATGGGACAAGAGCTTTCTTT.

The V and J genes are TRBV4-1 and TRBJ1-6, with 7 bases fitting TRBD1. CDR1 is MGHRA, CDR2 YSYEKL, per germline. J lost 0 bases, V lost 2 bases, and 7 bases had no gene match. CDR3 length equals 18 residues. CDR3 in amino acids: CASSQRLRDSSYNSPLHF. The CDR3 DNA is TGCGCCAGCAGCCAACGACTCCGGGACAGCTCCTATAATTCACCCCTCCACTTT.

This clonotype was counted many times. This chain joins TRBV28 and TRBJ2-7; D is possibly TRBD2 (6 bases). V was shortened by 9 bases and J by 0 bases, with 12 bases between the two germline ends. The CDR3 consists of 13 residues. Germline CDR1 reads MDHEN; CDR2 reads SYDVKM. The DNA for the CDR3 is TGTGCCAGTAGACTAGGAAACTCCTACGAGCAGTACTTC. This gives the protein CASRLGNSYEQYF.

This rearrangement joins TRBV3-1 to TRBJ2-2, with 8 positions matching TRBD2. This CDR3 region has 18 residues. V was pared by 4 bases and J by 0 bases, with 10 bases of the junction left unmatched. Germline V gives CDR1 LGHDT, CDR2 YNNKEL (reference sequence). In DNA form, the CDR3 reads TGTGCCAGCAGCCGGACCGGGACTAGTATGACGAACACCGGGGAGCTGTTTTTT. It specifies CASSRTGTSMTNTGELFF.

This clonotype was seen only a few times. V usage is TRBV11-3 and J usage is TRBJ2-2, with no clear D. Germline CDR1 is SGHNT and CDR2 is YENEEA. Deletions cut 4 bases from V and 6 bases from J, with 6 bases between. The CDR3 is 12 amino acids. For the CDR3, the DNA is TGTGCCAGCAGCTACGCACCCGGGGAGCTGTTTTTT. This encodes CASSYAPGELFF.

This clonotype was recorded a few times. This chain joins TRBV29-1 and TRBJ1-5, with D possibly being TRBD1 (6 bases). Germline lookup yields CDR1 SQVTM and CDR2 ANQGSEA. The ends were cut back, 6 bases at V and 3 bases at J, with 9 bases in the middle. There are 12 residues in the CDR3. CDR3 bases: TGCAGCGTCTGGGACACCAATCAGCCCCAGCATTTT. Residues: CSVWDTNQPQHF.

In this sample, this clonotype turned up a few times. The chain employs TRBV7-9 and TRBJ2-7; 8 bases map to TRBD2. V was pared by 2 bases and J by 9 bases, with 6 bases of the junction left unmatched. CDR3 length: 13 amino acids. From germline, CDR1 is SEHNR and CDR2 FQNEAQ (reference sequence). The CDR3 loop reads CASSLRAGEGQYF. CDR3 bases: TGTGCCAGCAGCTTAAGAGCGGGAGAGGGGCAGTACTTC.

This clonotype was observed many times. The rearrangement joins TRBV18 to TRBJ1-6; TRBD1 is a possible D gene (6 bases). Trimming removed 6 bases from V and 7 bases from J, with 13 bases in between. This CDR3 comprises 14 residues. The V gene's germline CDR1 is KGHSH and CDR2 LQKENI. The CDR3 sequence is CASSAGQRNSPLHF. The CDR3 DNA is TGTGCCAGCTCGGCAGGACAGAGAAATTCACCCCTCCACTTT.

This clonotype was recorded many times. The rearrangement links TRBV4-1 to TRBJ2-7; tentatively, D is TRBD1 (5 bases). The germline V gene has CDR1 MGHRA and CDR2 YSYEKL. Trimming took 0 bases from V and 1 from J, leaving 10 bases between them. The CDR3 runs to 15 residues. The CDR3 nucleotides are TGCGCCAGCAGCCAAGATCGTCGGACATCCTACGAGCAGTACTTC. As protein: CASSQDRRTSYEQYF.

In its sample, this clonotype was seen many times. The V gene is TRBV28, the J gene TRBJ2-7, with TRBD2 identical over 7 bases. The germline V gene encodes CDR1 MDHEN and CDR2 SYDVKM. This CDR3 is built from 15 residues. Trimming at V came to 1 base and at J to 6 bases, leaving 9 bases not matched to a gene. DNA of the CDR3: TGTGCCAGCAGTTTATCGACTAGCTACCTAGGCGAGCAGTACTTC. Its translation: CASSLSTSYLGEQYF.

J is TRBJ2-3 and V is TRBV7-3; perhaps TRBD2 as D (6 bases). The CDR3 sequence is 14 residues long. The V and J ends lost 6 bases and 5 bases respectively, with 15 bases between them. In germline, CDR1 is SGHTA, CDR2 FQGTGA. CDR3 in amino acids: CASSLSGSGDTQYF. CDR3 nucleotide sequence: TGTGCCAGCAGTCTAAGTGGTAGCGGAGATACGCAGTATTTT.

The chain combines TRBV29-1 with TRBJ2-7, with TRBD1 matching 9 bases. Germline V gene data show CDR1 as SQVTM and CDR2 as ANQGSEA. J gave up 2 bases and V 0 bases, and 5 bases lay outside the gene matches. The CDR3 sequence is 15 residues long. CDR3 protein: CSVEERTGATYEQYF. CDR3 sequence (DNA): TGCAGCGTTGAAGAGCGGACAGGGGCAACCTACGAGCAGTACTTC.

In DNA form, the CDR3 reads TGTGCCTGGAGCCACAGAAGCGGTCAGCCCCAGCATTTT. Its translation is CAWSHRSGQPQHF. The chain has TRBV30 and TRBJ1-5; D not resolved. This CDR3 region has 13 residues. V lost 3 bases and J lost 6, with 12 bases in between. CDR1 and CDR2 (germline): GTSNPN, SVGIG (reference sequence).

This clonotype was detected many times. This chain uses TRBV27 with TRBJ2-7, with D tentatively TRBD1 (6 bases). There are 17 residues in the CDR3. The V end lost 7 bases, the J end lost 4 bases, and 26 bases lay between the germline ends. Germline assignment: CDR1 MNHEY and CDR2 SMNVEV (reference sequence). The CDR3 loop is CASTPRGDRFSSYEQYF. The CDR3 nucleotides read TGTGCCAGCACTCCCCGAGGTGACAGGTTCTCCTCTTACGAGCAGTACTTC.

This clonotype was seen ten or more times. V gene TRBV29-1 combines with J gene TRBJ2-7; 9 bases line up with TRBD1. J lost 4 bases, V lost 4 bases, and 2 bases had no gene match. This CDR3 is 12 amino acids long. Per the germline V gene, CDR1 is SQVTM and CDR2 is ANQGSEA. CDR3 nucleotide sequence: TGCAGCGTTGGACAGGGGGGTTACGAGCAGTACTTC. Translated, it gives CSVGQGGYEQYF.

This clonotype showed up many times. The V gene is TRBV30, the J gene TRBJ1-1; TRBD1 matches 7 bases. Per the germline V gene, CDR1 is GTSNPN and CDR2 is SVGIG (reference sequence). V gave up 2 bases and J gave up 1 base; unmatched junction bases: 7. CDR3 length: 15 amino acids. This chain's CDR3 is CAWSPGTESNTEAFF. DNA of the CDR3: TGTGCCTGGAGTCCTGGGACAGAATCGAACACTGAAGCTTTCTTT.

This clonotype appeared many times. The CDR3 nucleotides are TGCAGTGCCTCCAGGGACTCGGAAAAACTGTTTTTT. Translated, it gives CSASRDSEKLFF. This rearrangement joins TRBV20-1 to TRBJ1-4, with a weak D call TRBD1 (5 bases). V lost 6 bases to trimming and J lost 8 bases, with 13 bases between them. The CDR3 is 12 residues long. Germline lookup yields CDR1 DFQATT and CDR2 SNEGSKA (reference sequence).

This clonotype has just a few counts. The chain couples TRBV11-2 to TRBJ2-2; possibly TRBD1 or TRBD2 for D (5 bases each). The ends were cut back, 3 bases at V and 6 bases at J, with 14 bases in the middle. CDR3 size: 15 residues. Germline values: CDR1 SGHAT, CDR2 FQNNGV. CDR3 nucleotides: TGTGCCAGCAGCTTCACGACAGTCGGGGCCGGGGAGCTGTTTTTT. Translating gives CASSFTTVGAGELFF.

CDR3 sequence (DNA): TGCAGCGCCATTAAAAGGGGGGGAACTGAAGCTTTCTTT. This translates into CSAIKRGGTEAFF. This chain connects TRBV29-1 to TRBJ1-1, with D maybe TRBD1 (6 bases). V shed 7 bases and J shed 5 bases, with 17 bases lying between them. The CDR3 is made up of 13 amino acids. In germline, CDR1 is SQVTM, CDR2 ANQGSEA.

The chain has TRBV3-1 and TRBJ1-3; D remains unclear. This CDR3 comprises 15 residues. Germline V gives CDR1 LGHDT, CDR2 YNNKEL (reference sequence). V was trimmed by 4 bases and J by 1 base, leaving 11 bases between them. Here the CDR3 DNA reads TGTGCCAGCAGCCCCCCCGGCCGGTCTGGAAACACCATATATTTT. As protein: CASSPPGRSGNTIYF.

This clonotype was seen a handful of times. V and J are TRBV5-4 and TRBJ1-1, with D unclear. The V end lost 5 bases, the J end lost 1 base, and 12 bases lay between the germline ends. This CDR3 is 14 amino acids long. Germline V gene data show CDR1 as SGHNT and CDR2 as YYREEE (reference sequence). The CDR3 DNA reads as TGTGCCAGCAGTTTTTGGACGGAGAACACTGAAGCTTTCTTT. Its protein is CASSFWTENTEAFF.

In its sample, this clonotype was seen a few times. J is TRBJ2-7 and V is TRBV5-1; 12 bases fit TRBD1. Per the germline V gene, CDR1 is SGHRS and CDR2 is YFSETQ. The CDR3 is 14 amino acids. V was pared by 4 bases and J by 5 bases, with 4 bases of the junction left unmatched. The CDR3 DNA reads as TGCGCCAGCAGCCCCGGGACAGGGGGCGACGAGCAGTACTTC. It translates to CASSPGTGGDEQYF. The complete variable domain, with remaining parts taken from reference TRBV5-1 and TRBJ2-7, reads KAGVTQTPRYLIKTRGQQVTLSCSPISGHRSVSWYQQTPGQGLQFLFEYFSETQRNKGNFPGRFSGRQFSNSRSEMNVSTLELGDSALYLCASSPGTGGDEQYFGPGTRLTVT.

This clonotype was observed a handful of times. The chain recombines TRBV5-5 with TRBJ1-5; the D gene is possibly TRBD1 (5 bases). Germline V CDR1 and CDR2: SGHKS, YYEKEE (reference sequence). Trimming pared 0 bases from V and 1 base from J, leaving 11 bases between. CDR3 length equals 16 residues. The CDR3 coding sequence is TGTGCCAGCAGCTTGGCCGGGGGAGGGAGCAATCAGCCCCAGCATTTT. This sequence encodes CASSLAGGGSNQPQHF.

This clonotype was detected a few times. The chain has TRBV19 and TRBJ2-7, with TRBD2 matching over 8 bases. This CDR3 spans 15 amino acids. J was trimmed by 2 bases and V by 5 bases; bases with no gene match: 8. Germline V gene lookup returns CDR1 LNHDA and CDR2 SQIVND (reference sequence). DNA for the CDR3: TGTGCCAGTAGTTCTCTTAGCGGGACGACCTACGAGCAGTACTTC. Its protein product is CASSSLSGTTYEQYF.

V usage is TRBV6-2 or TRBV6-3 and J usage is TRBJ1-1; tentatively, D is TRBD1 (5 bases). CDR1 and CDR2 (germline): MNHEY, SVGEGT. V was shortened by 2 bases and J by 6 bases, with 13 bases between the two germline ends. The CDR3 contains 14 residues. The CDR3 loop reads CASSYGGAVSEAFF. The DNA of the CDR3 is TGTGCCAGCAGTTACGGCGGGGCGGTTTCTGAAGCTTTCTTT.

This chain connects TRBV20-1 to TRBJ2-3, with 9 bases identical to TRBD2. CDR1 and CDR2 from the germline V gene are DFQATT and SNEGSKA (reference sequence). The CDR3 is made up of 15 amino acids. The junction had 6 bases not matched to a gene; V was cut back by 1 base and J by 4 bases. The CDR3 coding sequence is TGCAGTGCTAGAGGCGTAGCGGGAGTGGCAGATACGCAGTATTTT. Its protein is CSARGVAGVADTQYF.

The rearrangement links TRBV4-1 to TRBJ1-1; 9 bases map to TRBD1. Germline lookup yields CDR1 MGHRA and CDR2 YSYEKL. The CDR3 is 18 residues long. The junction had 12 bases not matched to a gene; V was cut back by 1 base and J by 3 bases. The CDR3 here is CASSQVLLPGQGDTEAFF. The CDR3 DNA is TGCGCCAGCAGCCAAGTCCTATTGCCGGGACAGGGTGACACTGAAGCTTTCTTT.

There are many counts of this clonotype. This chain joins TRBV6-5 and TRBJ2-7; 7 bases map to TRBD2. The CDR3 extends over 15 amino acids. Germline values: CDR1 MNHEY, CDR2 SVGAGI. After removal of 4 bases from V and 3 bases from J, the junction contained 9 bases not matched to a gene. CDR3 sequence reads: CASSSFWREFYEQYF. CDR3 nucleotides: TGTGCCAGCAGTTCGTTCTGGCGGGAGTTCTACGAGCAGTACTTC.

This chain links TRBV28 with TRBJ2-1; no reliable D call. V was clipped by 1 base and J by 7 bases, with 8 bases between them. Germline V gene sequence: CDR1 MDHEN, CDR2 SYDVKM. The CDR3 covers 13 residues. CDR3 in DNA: TGTGCCAGCAGTTTATTATGGGGAAATGAGCAGTTCTTC. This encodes CASSLLWGNEQFF.